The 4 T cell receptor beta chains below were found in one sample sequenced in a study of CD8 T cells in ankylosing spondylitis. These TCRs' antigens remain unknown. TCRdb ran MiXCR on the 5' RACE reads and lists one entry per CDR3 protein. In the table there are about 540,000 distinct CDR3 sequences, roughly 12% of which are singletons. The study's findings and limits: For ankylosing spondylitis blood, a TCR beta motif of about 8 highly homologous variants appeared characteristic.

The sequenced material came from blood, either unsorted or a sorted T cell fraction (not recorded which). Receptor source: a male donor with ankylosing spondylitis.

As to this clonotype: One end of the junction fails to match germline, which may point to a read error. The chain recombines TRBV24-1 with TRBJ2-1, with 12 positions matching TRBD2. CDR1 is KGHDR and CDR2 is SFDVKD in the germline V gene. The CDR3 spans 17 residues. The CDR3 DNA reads TGTGCCTCCAGTGACGCTGCGGCTAGCGGGAGGGTTGATGAGCAGTTCTTC. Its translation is CASSDAAASGRVDEQFF.

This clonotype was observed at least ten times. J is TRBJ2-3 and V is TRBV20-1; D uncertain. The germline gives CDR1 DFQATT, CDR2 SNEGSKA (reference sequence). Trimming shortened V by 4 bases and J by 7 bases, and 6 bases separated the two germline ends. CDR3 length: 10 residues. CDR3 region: CSATANTQYF. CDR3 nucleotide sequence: TGCAGTGCTACAGCCAATACGCAGTATTTT.

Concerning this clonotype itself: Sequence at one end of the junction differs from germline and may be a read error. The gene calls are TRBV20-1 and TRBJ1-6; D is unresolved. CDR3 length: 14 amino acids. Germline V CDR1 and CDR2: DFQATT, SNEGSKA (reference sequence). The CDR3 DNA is TGCAGTGCCAGAGGCGGCCCCCGGGGTTCACCCCTCCACTTT. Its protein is CSARGGPRGSPLHF.

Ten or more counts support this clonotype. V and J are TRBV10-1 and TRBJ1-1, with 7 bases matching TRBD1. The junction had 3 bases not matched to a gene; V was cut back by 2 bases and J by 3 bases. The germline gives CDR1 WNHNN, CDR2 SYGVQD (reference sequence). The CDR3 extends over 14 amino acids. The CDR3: CASSEDRADTEAFF. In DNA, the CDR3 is TGCGCCAGCAGTGAGGACAGGGCGGACACTGAAGCTTTCTTT.